What follows is one T cell receptor beta chain and its context. V shed 3 bases, J shed 4 bases, and the junction held 6 bases outside the gene matches. The CDR3 is 16 amino acids. From germline, CDR1 is MNHEY and CDR2 SMNVEV (reference sequence). The sample is drawn from a study of blood T cell repertoires in COVID-19. Turning to the study itself: COVID-19 samples from acute and convalescent phases originated in the United States, Italy and Spain.

Authors' methods: Reference gene primer amplification gave nucleated cell count estimates. Some clones are missing from TCRdb's copy, which holds only in-frame ones; the method was immunoSEQ multiplex PCR. That table supplies the V and J calls and clone size; D and trimming were determined from the DNA. Of over 200,000 clones listed, over 80% are singletons. The genes are TRBV27 and TRBJ2-2; 9 bases agree with TRBD1. This clonotype was obtained from a human donor in a cohort sampled during active COVID-19. The sample comprised peripheral blood. CDR3: CASSFIGTGITGELFF. The CDR3 region has the DNA TGTGCCAGCAGTTTTATAGGGACAGGGATCACCGGGGAGCTGTTTTTT.